These T cell receptor beta chains were read from a single sample in a study of neurological immune-mediated disorders. One entry per CDR3 protein, called by TCRdb with MiXCR from the 5' RACE reads. The table records about 80,000 distinct CDR3 sequences, roughly 4.7% of them present only once. Sequencing used PBMCs. These receptors were obtained from a woman under 40 with multiple sclerosis. The CDR3 runs from the conserved cysteine through the conserved F or W. The D gene is left open where the match is weak. The size field is filled for only some rows; it gives once, few, many or a size class.

j_gene: TRBJ1-3
d_gene: .
v_gene: TRBV10-2
abundance: many
CDR3aa: CASSLNAGDTIYF
CDR3nt: TGCGCCAGCAGCCTGAATGCCGGAGACACCATATATTTT

j_gene: TRBJ2-7
d_gene: .
v_gene: TRBV3-1
abundance: many
CDR3aa: CASSSSPVAPERQYF
CDR3nt: TGTGCCAGCAGCTCATCCCCGGTAGCCCCTGAGCGGCAGTACTTC

j_gene: TRBJ2-1
d_gene: .
v_gene: TRBV5-1
abundance: many
CDR3aa: CASRTSNIQFF
CDR3nt: TGCGCCAGCAGGACGAGTAACATTCAGTTCTTC

j_gene: TRBJ1-1
d_gene: .
v_gene: TRBV6-5
abundance: many
CDR3aa: CASSYSVNTEAFF
CDR3nt: TGTGCCAGCAGTTACTCGGTGAACACTGAAGCTTTCTTT

j_gene: TRBJ2-2
d_gene: TRBD2
v_gene: TRBV20-1
abundance: many
CDR3aa: CSASGTRRTGELFF
CDR3nt: TGCAGTGCTTCCGGGACTAGGAGGACCGGGGAGCTGTTTTTT

j_gene: TRBJ1-1
d_gene: .
v_gene: TRBV2
abundance: .
CDR3aa: CASTLRMGNTEAFF
CDR3nt: TGTGCCAGCACCCTTCGCATGGGGAACACTGAAGCTTTCTTT

j_gene: TRBJ1-1
d_gene: TRBD1
v_gene: TRBV12-3/TRBV12-4
abundance: many
CDR3aa: CASRHRGSNTEAFF
CDR3nt: TGTGCCAGCAGGCACAGGGGCTCGAACACTGAAGCTTTCTTT

j_gene: TRBJ2-5
d_gene: .
v_gene: TRBV20-1
abundance: many
CDR3aa: CSATLLALQETQYF
CDR3nt: TGCAGTGCCACTCTCCTAGCGCTCCAAGAGACCCAGTACTTC

j_gene: TRBJ2-3
d_gene: .
v_gene: TRBV4-1
abundance: many
CDR3aa: CASSQDSRRYF
CDR3nt: TGCGCCAGCAGCCAAGATTCCCGTCGGTATTTT

j_gene: TRBJ2-3
d_gene: TRBD2
v_gene: TRBV5-1
abundance: many
CDR3aa: CASSTTSGDPSTDTQYF
CDR3nt: TGCGCCAGCAGTACAACTAGCGGAGACCCTAGCACAGATACGCAGTATTTT

j_gene: TRBJ2-7
d_gene: TRBD2
v_gene: TRBV5-1
abundance: many
CDR3aa: CASSLSSGNYEQYF
CDR3nt: TGCGCCAGCAGCTTGAGTAGCGGGAACTACGAGCAGTACTTC

j_gene: TRBJ2-5
d_gene: TRBD2
v_gene: TRBV12-3/TRBV12-4
abundance: many
CDR3aa: CASTLAGGPQETQYF
CDR3nt: TGTGCCAGCACTTTAGCGGGGGGGCCCCAAGAGACCCAGTACTTC

j_gene: TRBJ2-1
d_gene: TRBD2
v_gene: TRBV20-1
abundance: many
CDR3aa: CSARVASGRTSYNEQFF
CDR3nt: TGCAGTGCTAGAGTGGCTAGCGGGAGAACCTCCTACAATGAGCAGTTCTTC

j_gene: TRBJ2-7
d_gene: .
v_gene: TRBV5-1
abundance: many
CDR3aa: CASSFFGGPSYEQYF
CDR3nt: TGCGCCAGCAGCTTTTTTGGGGGCCCCTCCTACGAGCAGTACTTC

j_gene: TRBJ1-5
d_gene: .
v_gene: TRBV27
abundance: many
CDR3aa: CASGDSNQPQHF
CDR3nt: TGTGCCAGCGGGGATAGCAATCAGCCCCAGCATTTT

j_gene: TRBJ2-5
d_gene: TRBD1
v_gene: TRBV9
abundance: many
CDR3aa: CASSPTTPTRGLEETQYF
CDR3nt: TGTGCCAGCAGCCCGACGACCCCAACCAGGGGGCTCGAAGAGACCCAGTACTTC

j_gene: TRBJ2-3
d_gene: TRBD2
v_gene: TRBV29-1
abundance: many
CDR3aa: CSVEDGGRGGTDTQYF
CDR3nt: TGCAGCGTTGAAGATGGCGGGCGGGGGGGCACAGATACGCAGTATTTT

j_gene: TRBJ2-3
d_gene: TRBD2
v_gene: TRBV20-1
abundance: many
CDR3aa: CSARGASGSSDTQYF
CDR3nt: TGCAGTGCTAGAGGGGCGAGCGGGAGTTCAGATACGCAGTATTTT

j_gene: TRBJ2-3
d_gene: .
v_gene: TRBV5-1
abundance: many
CDR3aa: CASSLRSGDTDTQYF
CDR3nt: TGCGCCAGCAGCTTGAGGAGCGGAGACACAGATACGCAGTATTTT

j_gene: TRBJ2-3
d_gene: .
v_gene: TRBV7-2
abundance: many
CDR3aa: CASRAGYTDTQYF
CDR3nt: TGTGCCAGCAGGGCGGGGTACACAGATACGCAGTATTTT

j_gene: TRBJ2-3
d_gene: .
v_gene: TRBV5-1
abundance: many
CDR3aa: CASSLGLGTSTDTQYF
CDR3nt: TGCGCCAGCAGCTTGGGCCTCGGGACTAGCACAGATACGCAGTATTTT

j_gene: TRBJ2-3
d_gene: TRBD2
v_gene: TRBV20-1
abundance: many
CDR3aa: CSASTGLAGLQGTDTQYF
CDR3nt: TGCAGTGCTAGTACCGGACTAGCGGGCCTCCAGGGCACAGATACGCAGTATTTT

j_gene: TRBJ2-2
d_gene: TRBD2
v_gene: TRBV7-2
abundance: many
CDR3aa: CASSTRGGGAAVELFF
CDR3nt: TGTGCCAGCAGTACTAGGGGCGGGGGGGCTGCTGTGGAGCTGTTTTTT

j_gene: TRBJ2-3
d_gene: .
v_gene: TRBV6-2/TRBV6-3
abundance: few
CDR3aa: CASTRTAVGTDTQYF
CDR3nt: TGTGCCAGCACCAGGACAGCCGTGGGCACAGATACGCAGTATTTT

j_gene: TRBJ1-2
d_gene: .
v_gene: TRBV12-3/TRBV12-4
abundance: few
CDR3aa: CASSLVLYYGYTF
CDR3nt: TGTGCCAGCAGTTTAGTACTATACTATGGCTACACCTTC

j_gene: TRBJ1-3
d_gene: .
v_gene: TRBV12-3/TRBV12-4
abundance: .
CDR3aa: CDIQTWGNTIYF
CDR3nt: TGTGACATCCAGACCTGGGGAAACACCATATATTTT

j_gene: TRBJ1-1
d_gene: .
v_gene: TRBV5-1
abundance: many
CDR3aa: CASSLVGGGTEAFF
CDR3nt: TGCGCCAGCAGCTTGGTCGGAGGGGGCACTGAAGCTTTCTTT

j_gene: TRBJ1-1
d_gene: .
v_gene: TRBV20-1
abundance: .
CDR3aa: CSARNPLRGEATEAFF
CDR3nt: TGCAGTGCTAGAAACCCCCTGAGGGGGGAGGCCACTGAAGCTTTCTTT

j_gene: TRBJ1-4
d_gene: .
v_gene: TRBV20-1
abundance: many
CDR3aa: CSATPSRDGREKLFF
CDR3nt: TGCAGTGCTACGCCATCCCGGGACGGGAGGGAAAAACTGTTTTTT

j_gene: TRBJ1-6
d_gene: .
v_gene: TRBV5-1
abundance: few
CDR3aa: CASSSTYPGTGGSTLNF
CDR3nt: TGCGCCAGCAGCTCTACCTACCCCGGGACTGGAGGCTCAACCCTCAACTTT

j_gene: TRBJ2-3
d_gene: .
v_gene: TRBV12-3/TRBV12-4
abundance: .
CDR3aa: CASRPRELRDTQYF
CDR3nt: TGTGCCAGCAGACCCCGGGAACTTAGGGATACGCAGTATTTT

j_gene: TRBJ1-3
d_gene: .
v_gene: TRBV15
abundance: many
CDR3aa: CATSRSKVPSSGNTIYF
CDR3nt: TGTGCCACCAGCAGATCAAAGGTACCCTCCTCTGGAAACACCATATATTTT

j_gene: TRBJ2-5
d_gene: .
v_gene: TRBV5-1
abundance: .
CDR3aa: CASSAAQETQYF
CDR3nt: TGCGCCAGCTCGGCAGCTCAAGAGACCCAGTACTTC

j_gene: TRBJ2-3
d_gene: TRBD1
v_gene: TRBV5-1
abundance: many
CDR3aa: CASSFDGTATDTQYF
CDR3nt: TGCGCCAGCAGCTTTGACGGGACAGCGACAGATACGCAGTATTTT

j_gene: TRBJ2-7
d_gene: .
v_gene: TRBV7-2
abundance: many
CDR3aa: CASSLGRLGLHLEQYF
CDR3nt: TGTGCCAGCAGCTTAGGCCGGCTGGGACTCCATTTGGAGCAGTACTTC

j_gene: TRBJ1-2
d_gene: .
v_gene: TRBV6-5
abundance: few
CDR3aa: CASSYGGQSYGYTF
CDR3nt: TGTGCCAGCAGTTATGGGGGGCAGAGCTATGGCTACACCTTC

j_gene: TRBJ1-2
d_gene: TRBD1
v_gene: TRBV6-6
abundance: many
CDR3aa: CASSPDRDYGYTF
CDR3nt: TGTGCCAGCAGCCCGGACAGGGACTATGGCTACACCTTC

j_gene: TRBJ1-1
d_gene: .
v_gene: TRBV10-3
abundance: many
CDR3aa: CAIRPGISTEAFF
CDR3nt: TGTGCCATCAGACCAGGGATCAGCACTGAAGCTTTCTTT

j_gene: TRBJ2-5
d_gene: .
v_gene: TRBV5-1
abundance: many
CDR3aa: CASSLAPIQETQYF
CDR3nt: TGCGCCAGCAGCTTGGCGCCGATCCAAGAGACCCAGTACTTC

j_gene: TRBJ2-2
d_gene: .
v_gene: TRBV6-5
abundance: many
CDR3aa: CATLRSYHTGELFF
CDR3nt: TGTGCCACCCTTCGCAGTTATCACACCGGGGAGCTGTTTTTT

j_gene: TRBJ2-7
d_gene: TRBD1
v_gene: TRBV20-1
abundance: .
CDR3aa: CSARDRGDYEQYF
CDR3nt: TGCAGTGCTAGGGACAGGGGGGACTACGAGCAGTACTTC

j_gene: TRBJ1-1
d_gene: .
v_gene: TRBV20-1
abundance: many
CDR3aa: CSASTGSDTEAFF
CDR3nt: TGCAGTGCCTCTACAGGGTCGGACACTGAAGCTTTCTTT

j_gene: TRBJ2-1
d_gene: TRBD2
v_gene: TRBV20-1
abundance: many
CDR3aa: CSARLQRGGIYNEQFF
CDR3nt: TGCAGTGCTAGACTCCAGCGGGGGGGTATCTACAATGAGCAGTTCTTC

j_gene: TRBJ1-5
d_gene: .
v_gene: TRBV7-2
abundance: many
CDR3aa: CASSPQSGSNQPQHF
CDR3nt: TGTGCCAGCAGCCCACAGTCGGGGAGCAATCAGCCCCAGCATTTT

j_gene: TRBJ2-7
d_gene: .
v_gene: TRBV10-1
abundance: many
CDR3aa: CASSDGTGNDYEQYF
CDR3nt: TGCGCCAGCAGTGACGGCACAGGGAACGACTACGAGCAGTACTTC

j_gene: TRBJ1-4
d_gene: .
v_gene: TRBV5-1
abundance: .
CDR3aa: CASSLLSTNEKLFF
CDR3nt: TGCGCCAGCAGCTTGTTATCAACTAATGAAAAACTGTTTTTT

j_gene: TRBJ2-2
d_gene: .
v_gene: TRBV28
abundance: .
CDR3aa: CASSFHPATGELFF
CDR3nt: TGTGCCAGCAGTTTCCATCCGGCCACCGGGGAGCTGTTTTTT

j_gene: TRBJ2-5
d_gene: .
v_gene: TRBV5-1
abundance: .
CDR3aa: CASSLGGSRGETQYF
CDR3nt: TGCGCCAGCAGCTTGGGGGGTTCTAGAGGAGAGACCCAGTACTTC

j_gene: TRBJ2-1
d_gene: .
v_gene: TRBV15
abundance: many
CDR3aa: CATSRPTTAAQFF
CDR3nt: TGTGCCACCAGCAGACCGACTACGGCTGCGCAGTTCTTC

j_gene: TRBJ2-3
d_gene: TRBD1
v_gene: TRBV5-6
abundance: many
CDR3aa: CASSPGQGGITDTQYF
CDR3nt: TGTGCCAGCAGCCCGGGACAGGGGGGTATCACAGATACGCAGTATTTT

j_gene: TRBJ2-3
d_gene: TRBD1
v_gene: TRBV6-9
abundance: many
CDR3aa: CASSYLGTGSTDTQYF
CDR3nt: TGTGCCAGCAGTTATTTGGGGACAGGAAGCACAGATACGCAGTATTTT

j_gene: TRBJ1-1
d_gene: .
v_gene: TRBV25-1
abundance: .
CDR3aa: CASSPMGGGAEAFF
CDR3nt: TGTGCCAGCAGTCCGATGGGGGGAGGAGCTGAAGCTTTCTTT

j_gene: TRBJ2-5
d_gene: .
v_gene: TRBV20-1
abundance: many
CDR3aa: CSARSRSSWVVEETQYF
CDR3nt: TGCAGTGCTAGGTCACGCTCTAGTTGGGTGGTGGAAGAGACCCAGTACTTC

j_gene: TRBJ2-2
d_gene: .
v_gene: TRBV15
abundance: many
CDR3aa: CATSSPGGELFF
CDR3nt: TGTGCCACCAGCAGCCCTGGGGGGGAGCTGTTTTTT

j_gene: TRBJ2-1
d_gene: TRBD2
v_gene: TRBV12-3/TRBV12-4
abundance: many
CDR3aa: CASLPSGGRAGNEQFF
CDR3nt: TGTGCCAGCCTACCTTCCGGCGGGAGGGCCGGGAATGAGCAGTTCTTC